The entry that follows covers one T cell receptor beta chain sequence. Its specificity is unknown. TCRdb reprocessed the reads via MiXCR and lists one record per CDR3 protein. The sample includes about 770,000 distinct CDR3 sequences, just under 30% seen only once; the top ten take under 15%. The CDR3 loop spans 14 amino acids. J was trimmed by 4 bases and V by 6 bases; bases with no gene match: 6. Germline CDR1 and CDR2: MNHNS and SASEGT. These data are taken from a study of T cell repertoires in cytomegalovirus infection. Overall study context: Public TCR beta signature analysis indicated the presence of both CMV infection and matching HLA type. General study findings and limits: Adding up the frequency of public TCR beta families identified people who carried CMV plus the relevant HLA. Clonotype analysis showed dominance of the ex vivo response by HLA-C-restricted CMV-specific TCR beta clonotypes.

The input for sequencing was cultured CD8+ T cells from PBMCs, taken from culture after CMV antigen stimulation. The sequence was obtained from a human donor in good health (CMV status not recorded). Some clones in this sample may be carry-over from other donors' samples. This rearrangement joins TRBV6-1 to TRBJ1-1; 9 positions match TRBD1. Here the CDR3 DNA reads TGTGCCAGCAGAACAGGGGGCGCCGGCACTGAAGCTTTCTTT. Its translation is CASRTGGAGTEAFF.